Presented here are 8 T cell receptor beta chains from one specimen sequenced in a study of T cell changes during pregnancy in multiple sclerosis (dated by TCRdb to the late 2010s). Preparation of the library involved the immunoSEQ multiplex PCR assay. Entries here come from immuneACCESS through TCRdb and include only in-frame sequences with V and J called. Some clones fail to appear in such tables; in the studies checked, an unresolved V gene covers under half of the shortfall, and the cause of the remainder is unknown. The table for this sample lists around 40,000 clones; about nine tenths of them were counted only once. Around 0.48% of the sample comes from the top ten. Sample: CD4+ T cells from peripheral blood mononuclear cells, taken in the first trimester of pregnancy. Receptors were obtained from a female donor in good health, enrolled as a control in a pregnancy study.

The chain links TRBV4-3 to TRBJ2-1; D perhaps matches TRBD1 (6 bases). CDR1 and CDR2 (germline): LGHNA, YSLEER. Trimming shortened V by 1 base and J by 12 bases, and 16 bases separated the two germline ends. The CDR3 is 14 amino acids. CDR3 sequence reads: CASSQVGTPVRQFF. The CDR3 bases are TGCGCCAGCAGCCAAGTAGGGACACCAGTGAGGCAGTTCTTC.

V gene TRBV6-5 combines with J gene TRBJ2-7; 7 bases are a match to TRBD2. Germline trimming cut 5 bases from V and 1 base from J; bases unmatched to any gene: 8. Germline CDR1 is MNHEY and CDR2 is SVGAGI. The CDR3 extends over 15 amino acids. The CDR3 coding sequence is TGTGCCAGCAGTAGTGGGGGGGGAGGATCCTACGAGCAGTACTTC. It codes for CASSSGGGGSYEQYF.

The V gene is TRBV2, the J gene TRBJ1-6; tentatively, D is TRBD1 (5 bases). Germline values: CDR1 SNHLY, CDR2 FYNNEI. This CDR3 region has 17 residues. Trimming removed 6 bases from V and 0 bases from J, with 15 bases in between. The CDR3: CASRPRGVGSYNSPLHF. DNA for the CDR3: TGTGCCAGCAGGCCTCGGGGGGTCGGCTCCTATAATTCACCCCTCCACTTT.

The chain combines TRBV7-3 with TRBJ2-1; 8 nucleotides agree with TRBD2. J lost 0 bases, V lost 5 bases, and 6 bases had no gene match. The CDR3 has 16 amino acids. Germline V gene sequence: CDR1 SGHTA, CDR2 FQGTGA. The CDR3 DNA follows: TGTGCCAGCAGCCAGCGGGGGACAAGCTCCTACAATGAGCAGTTCTTC. This encodes CASSQRGTSSYNEQFF.

This clone was seen once. The chain links TRBV18 to TRBJ1-4; TRBD1 aligns across 7 bases. The CDR3 is 15 amino acids. In germline, CDR1 is KGHSH, CDR2 LQKENI. V was clipped by 3 bases and J by 5 bases; unmatched bases: 6. CDR3 amino acids: CASSPPDRVNEKLFF. CDR3 nucleotides: TGTGCCAGCTCACCCCCCGACAGGGTGAATGAAAAACTGTTTTTT. Looking up the rest from reference TRBV18 and TRBJ1-4 gives the full variable domain: NAGVMQNPRHLVRRRGQEARLRCSPMKGHSHVYWYRQLPEEGLKFMVYLQKENIIDESGMPKERFSAEFPKEGPSILRIQQVVRGDSAAYFCASSPPDRVNEKLFFGSGTQLSVL.

This sequence joins TRBV18 and TRBJ2-3, with D possibly TRBD1 on 5 matching bases. CDR3 length equals 13 residues. Germline V gene sequence: CDR1 KGHSH, CDR2 LQKENI. The ends were cut back, 3 bases at V and 2 bases at J, with 6 bases in the middle. The CDR3 sequence is CASSPGLTDTQYF. The CDR3 DNA reads as TGTGCCAGCTCACCGGGGCTCACAGATACGCAGTATTTT.

The chain joins TRBV5-4 to TRBJ1-1, with a weak D call TRBD1 (5 bases). Germline CDR1 SGHNT, CDR2 YYREEE (reference sequence). V lost 4 bases to trimming and J lost 1 base, with 20 bases between them. The CDR3 totals 17 residues. The CDR3 region is CASSPRHRGPENTEAFF. CDR3 bases: TGTGCCAGCAGCCCCCGACATAGGGGCCCGGAGAACACTGAAGCTTTCTTT.

As concerns this clone: A junction boundary mismatches the germline segment, possibly from a read error. The chain uses TRBV7-7 and TRBJ2-2; tentatively, D is TRBD2 (5 bases). This CDR3 is built from 12 residues. CDR1 is SSHAT, CDR2 FNYEAQ, per germline (reference sequence). The CDR3 loop reads CAAGVNTGELFF. The DNA for the CDR3 is TGCGCCGCCGGGGTGAACACCGGGGAGCTGTTTTTT.